Sequencing of this TCR beta chain was carried out in a study of regulatory T cells in long-lasting Graves disease. For TCR beta, libraries came from iRepertoire HTBI primers and Arm-PCR of CDR3 regions. How the authors handled the data: Spanning all samples, the identified segments comprised 60 to 70 TRBV and about 13 TRBJ. TCRdb reprocessed the multiplex PCR reads with MiXCR, giving one entry per CDR3 protein. TCRdb, not the original authors, processed these V and J calls. The sample lists 600,000 to 850,000 distinct CDR3 sequences; around 30% were seen once. The time point: persistent/refractory GD, antithyroid drugs over 5 years with positive TRAb. PBMC-derived RNA was used for the TCR library. This clonotype has ten or more counts. The receptor comes from a female donor with Graves disease. Sequenced here: peripheral blood mononuclear cells (PBMCs), sampled when the disease was refractory, from a patient treated with antithyroid drugs.

CDR3 DNA sequence: TGTGCCAGCAGCCTCCGACTAGCGGGAGCGGAGACCCAGTACTTC. Translation gives CASSLRLAGAETQYF. The chain joins TRBV3-1 to TRBJ2-5, with TRBD2 matching 12 bases. The junction had 5 bases not matched to a gene; V was cut back by 4 bases and J by 5 bases. CDR3 length: 15 residues. Per germline, CDR1 LGHDT and CDR2 YNNKEL (reference sequence).